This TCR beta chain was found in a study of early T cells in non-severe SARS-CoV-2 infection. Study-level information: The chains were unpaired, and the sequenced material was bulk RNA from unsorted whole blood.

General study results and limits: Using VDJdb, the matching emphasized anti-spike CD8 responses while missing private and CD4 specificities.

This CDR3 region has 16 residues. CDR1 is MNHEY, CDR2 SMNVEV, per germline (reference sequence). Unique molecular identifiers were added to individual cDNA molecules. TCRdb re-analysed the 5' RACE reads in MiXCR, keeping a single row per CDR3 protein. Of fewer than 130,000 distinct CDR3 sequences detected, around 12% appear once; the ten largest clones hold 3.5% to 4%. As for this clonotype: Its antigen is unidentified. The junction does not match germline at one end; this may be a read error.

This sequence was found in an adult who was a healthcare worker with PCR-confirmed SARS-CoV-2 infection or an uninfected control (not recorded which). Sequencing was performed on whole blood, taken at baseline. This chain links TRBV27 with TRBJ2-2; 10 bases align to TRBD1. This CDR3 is CASSVSTGGRTGELFF. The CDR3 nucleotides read TGTGCCAGCAGTGTATCGACAGGGGGCAGGACCGGGGAGCTGTTTTTT.